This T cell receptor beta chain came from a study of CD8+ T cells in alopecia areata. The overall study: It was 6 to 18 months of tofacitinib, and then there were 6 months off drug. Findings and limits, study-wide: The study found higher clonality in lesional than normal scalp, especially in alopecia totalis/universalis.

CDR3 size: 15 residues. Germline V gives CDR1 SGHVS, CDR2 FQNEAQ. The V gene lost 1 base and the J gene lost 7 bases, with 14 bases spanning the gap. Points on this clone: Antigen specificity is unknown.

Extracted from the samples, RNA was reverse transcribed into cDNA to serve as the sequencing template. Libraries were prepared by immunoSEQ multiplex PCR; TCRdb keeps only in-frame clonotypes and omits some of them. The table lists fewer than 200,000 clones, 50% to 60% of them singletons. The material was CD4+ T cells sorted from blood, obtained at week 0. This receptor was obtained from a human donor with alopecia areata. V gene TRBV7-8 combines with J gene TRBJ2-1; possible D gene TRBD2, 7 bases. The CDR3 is CASSLGAAGANEQFF. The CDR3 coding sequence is TGTGCCAGCAGCTTAGGAGCGGCGGGGGCGAATGAGCAGTTCTTC.